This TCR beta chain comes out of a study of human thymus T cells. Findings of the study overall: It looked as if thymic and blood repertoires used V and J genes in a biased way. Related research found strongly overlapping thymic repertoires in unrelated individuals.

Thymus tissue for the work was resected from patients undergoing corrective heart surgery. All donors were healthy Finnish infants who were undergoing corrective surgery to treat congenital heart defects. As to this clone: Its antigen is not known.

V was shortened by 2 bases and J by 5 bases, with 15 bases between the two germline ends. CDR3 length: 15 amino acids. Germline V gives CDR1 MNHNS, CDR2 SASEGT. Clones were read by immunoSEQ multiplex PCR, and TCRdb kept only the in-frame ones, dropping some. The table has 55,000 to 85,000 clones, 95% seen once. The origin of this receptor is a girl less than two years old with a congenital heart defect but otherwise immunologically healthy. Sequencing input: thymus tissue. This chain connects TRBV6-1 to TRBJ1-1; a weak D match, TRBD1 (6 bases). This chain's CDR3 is CASSEWGAHGTEAFF. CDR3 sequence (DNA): TGTGCCAGCAGTGAATGGGGGGCCCATGGGACTGAAGCTTTCTTT.